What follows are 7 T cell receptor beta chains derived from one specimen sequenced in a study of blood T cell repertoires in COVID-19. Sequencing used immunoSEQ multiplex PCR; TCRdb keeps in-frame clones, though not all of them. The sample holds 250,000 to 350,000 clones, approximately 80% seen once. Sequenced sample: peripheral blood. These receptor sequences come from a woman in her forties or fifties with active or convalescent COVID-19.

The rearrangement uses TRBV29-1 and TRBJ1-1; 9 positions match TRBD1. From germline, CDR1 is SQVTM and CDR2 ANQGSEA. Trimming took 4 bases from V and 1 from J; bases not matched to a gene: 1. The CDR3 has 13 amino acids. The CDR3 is CSVAGQGNTEAFF. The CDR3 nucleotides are TGCAGCGTTGCGGGACAGGGGAACACTGAAGCTTTCTTT.

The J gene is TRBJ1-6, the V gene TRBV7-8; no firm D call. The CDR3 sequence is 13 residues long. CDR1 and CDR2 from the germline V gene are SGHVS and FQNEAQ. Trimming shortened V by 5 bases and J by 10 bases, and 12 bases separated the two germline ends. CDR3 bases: TGTGCCAGCAGCGCCCGGGGTGGATCACCCCTCCACTTT. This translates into CASSARGGSPLHF. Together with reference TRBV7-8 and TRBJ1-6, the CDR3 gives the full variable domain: GAGVSQSPRYKVAKRGQDVALRCDPISGHVSLFWYQQALGQGPEFLTYFQNEAQLDKSGLPSDRFFAERPEGSVSTLKIQRTQQEDSAVYLCASSARGGSPLHFGNGTRLTVT.

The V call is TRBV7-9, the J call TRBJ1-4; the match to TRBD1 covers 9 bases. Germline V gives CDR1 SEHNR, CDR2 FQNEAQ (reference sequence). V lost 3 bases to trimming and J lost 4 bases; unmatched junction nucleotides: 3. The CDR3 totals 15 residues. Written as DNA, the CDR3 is TGTGCCAGCAGCTTGGGGGGACAGGGTAATGAAAAACTGTTTTTT. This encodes CASSLGGQGNEKLFF.

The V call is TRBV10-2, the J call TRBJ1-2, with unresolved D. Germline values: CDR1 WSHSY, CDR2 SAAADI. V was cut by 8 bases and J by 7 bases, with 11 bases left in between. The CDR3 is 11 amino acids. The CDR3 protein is CASVTAGGYTF. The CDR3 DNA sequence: TGCGCCAGCGTAACAGCGGGTGGCTACACCTTC.

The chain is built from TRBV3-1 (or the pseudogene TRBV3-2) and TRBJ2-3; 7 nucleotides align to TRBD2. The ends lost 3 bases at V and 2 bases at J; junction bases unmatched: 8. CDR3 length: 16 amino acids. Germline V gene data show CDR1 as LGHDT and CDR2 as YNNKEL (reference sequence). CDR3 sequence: CASSHGASGTTDTQYF. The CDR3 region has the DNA TGTGCCAGCAGCCATGGGGCTAGCGGTACCACAGATACGCAGTATTTT.

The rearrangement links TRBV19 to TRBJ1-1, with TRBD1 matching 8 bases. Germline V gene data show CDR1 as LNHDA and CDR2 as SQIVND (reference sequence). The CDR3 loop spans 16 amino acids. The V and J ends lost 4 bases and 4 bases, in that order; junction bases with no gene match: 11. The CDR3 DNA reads TGTGCCAGTAGTACCCTCAGGACAGGGTCGAGCACTGAAGCTTTCTTT. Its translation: CASSTLRTGSSTEAFF.

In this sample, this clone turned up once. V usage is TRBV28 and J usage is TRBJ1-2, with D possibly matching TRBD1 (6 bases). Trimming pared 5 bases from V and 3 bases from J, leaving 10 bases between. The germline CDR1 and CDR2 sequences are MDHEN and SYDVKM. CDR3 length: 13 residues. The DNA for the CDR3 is TGTGCCAGCAGTGGGTGGACAGACTATGGCTACACCTTC. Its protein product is CASSGWTDYGYTF.